This T cell receptor (beta chain) was captured by sequencing in a study of identifying expanded T cells in peripheral blood. Collection occurred without any documented infections or immune events in donors. The V and J ends lost 3 bases and 4 bases respectively, with 15 bases between them. CDR3 size: 15 residues. Germline V gene data show CDR1 as KGHSH and CDR2 as LQKENI. Generated by immunoSEQ multiplex PCR, the TCRdb table keeps only in-frame clones and is missing some. Among about 100,000 clones listed, 86% were seen once. The sample holds one count of this clone. The source of this sequence is a person between 18 and 75 years old in good health. Source material: blood. The chain is built from TRBV18 and TRBJ1-1; weak D call: TRBD1 (6 bases). CDR3 amino acids: CASSPVFRGTTEAFF. CDR3 sequence (DNA): TGTGCCAGCTCACCTGTTTTCAGGGGTACCACTGAAGCTTTCTTT.